Each of the 16 T cell receptor beta chains below was sequenced from the same sample in a study of cytomegalovirus exposure and HLA in healthy donors. PCR used 60 Vbeta primers and 13 Jbeta primers. TCRdb keeps only in-frame clones here, not all; method: immunoSEQ multiplex PCR. Of 74,000 or so clones listed, under 80% were seen once; the top ten hold 5.5%. Sequenced: PBMCs. All receptors come from a male donor in good health and CMV-seropositive.

The V gene is TRBV6-5, the J gene TRBJ2-3; 9 nucleotides align to TRBD2. The CDR3 extends over 15 amino acids. With V trimmed by 7 bases and J by 7 bases, 12 bases remained unmatched. Germline V gene sequence: CDR1 MNHEY, CDR2 SVGAGI. As DNA, the CDR3 is TGTGCCAGCACCCCATTGGCGGGAGGGCCTTATACGCAGTATTTT. The encoded protein is CASTPLAGGPYTQYF.

This clone was found once. The chain carries TRBV27 and TRBJ1-6; the D gene is possibly TRBD1 (5 bases). The V gene lost 7 bases and the J gene lost 6 bases, with 10 bases spanning the gap. This CDR3 has 13 amino acids. CDR1 MNHEY and CDR2 SMNVEV come from the germline V gene (reference sequence). CDR3 DNA: TGTGCCAGCACTAGACAGCTTAATTCACCCCTCCACTTT. It translates to CASTRQLNSPLHF.

The chain is built from TRBV5-5 and TRBJ1-2, with 10 bases fitting TRBD1. CDR3 length: 17 residues. Germline CDR1 reads SGHKS; CDR2 reads YYEKEE (reference sequence). V trimming: 0 bases; J trimming: 2 bases; junction bases outside the gene matches: 7. The CDR3 loop reads CASSLAPGQGINYGYTF. DNA for the CDR3: TGTGCCAGCAGCTTGGCCCCGGGACAGGGGATCAACTATGGCTACACCTTC.

CDR3 sequence reads: CASSVGTSGYNEQFF. DNA of the CDR3: TGTGCCAGCAGCGTAGGGACTAGCGGCTACAATGAGCAGTTCTTC. The chain uses TRBV9 and TRBJ2-1, with TRBD2 matching over 10 bases. Germline CDR1 and CDR2: SGDLS and YYNGEE. This CDR3 contains 15 residues. V dropped 0 bases and J dropped 3; count of bases not matched to a gene: 0.

The chain has TRBV19 and TRBJ1-6; a weak D match, TRBD1 (5 bases). The CDR3 covers 15 residues. V was trimmed by 6 bases and J by 6 bases, leaving 15 bases between them. The germline gives CDR1 LNHDA, CDR2 SQIVND (reference sequence). CDR3 residues: CASSSPRGTNSPLHF. DNA of the CDR3: TGTGCCAGTAGCTCACCAAGGGGAACTAATTCACCCCTCCACTTT.

Notes on this clone: The same CDR3 arises from other DNA sequences in this sample as well. The genes are TRBV7-9 and TRBJ2-3; 8 bases are shared with TRBD2. J gave up 4 bases and V 5 bases, and 2 bases lay outside the gene matches. Germline V CDR1 and CDR2: SEHNR, FQNEAQ (reference sequence). This CDR3 spans 13 amino acids. The CDR3 region is CASSRGGSDTQYF. CDR3 DNA: TGTGCCAGCAGCCGCGGGGGGTCAGATACGCAGTATTTT.

The chain recombines TRBV6-6 with TRBJ1-1; D unclear. V was cut by 6 bases and J by 0 bases, with 8 bases left in between. Germline V lookup: CDR1 MNHNY, CDR2 SVGAGI (reference sequence). The length of the CDR3 is 13 residues. CDR3 nucleotide sequence: TGTGCCAGCAGACAATTTGTGAACACTGAAGCTTTCTTT. Protein: CASRQFVNTEAFF.

The J gene is TRBJ1-4, the V gene TRBV5-4, with TRBD1 identical over 9 bases. CDR1 is SGHNT, CDR2 YYREEE, per germline (reference sequence). CDR3 length: 14 residues. The J segment lost 8 bases and the V segment lost 4 bases, leaving 6 bases of the junction unmatched. CDR3 coding DNA: TGTGCCAGCAGCCCTGGACAGGGGTCGGAAAAACTGTTTTTT. It specifies CASSPGQGSEKLFF.

This sequence joins TRBV19 and TRBJ1-6; 9 bases align to TRBD1. This CDR3 has 14 amino acids. Germline V gene sequence: CDR1 LNHDA, CDR2 SQIVND (reference sequence). V was pared by 5 bases and J by 11 bases, with 7 bases of the junction left unmatched. CDR3 DNA sequence: TGTGCCAGTAGTCCGGGACAGGGTGGTGCACCCCTCCACTTT. Amino acid sequence: CASSPGQGGAPLHF.

CDR3 protein: CASSRLAGYYNEQFF. CDR3 DNA sequence: TGTGCCAGCAGCCGACTAGCGGGGTACTACAATGAGCAGTTCTTC. The chain recombines TRBV6-5 with TRBJ2-1; 11 bases agree with TRBD2. The CDR3 sequence is 15 residues long. Germline loops: CDR1 MNHEY, CDR2 SVGAGI. The V segment lost 6 bases and the J segment 3 bases; nucleotides outside the gene matches: 4.

The rearrangement joins TRBV5-1 to TRBJ1-2; D gene unclear. There are 14 residues in the CDR3. V gave up 6 bases and J gave up 2 bases, with 14 bases separating them. Germline V gene lookup returns CDR1 SGHRS and CDR2 YFSETQ. The CDR3 coding sequence is TGCGCCAGCATTTCTCTTCCCGGGAACTATGGCTACACCTTC. Encoded protein: CASISLPGNYGYTF. The complete variable domain, with remaining parts taken from reference TRBV5-1 and TRBJ1-2, reads KAGVTQTPRYLIKTRGQQVTLSCSPISGHRSVSWYQQTPGQGLQFLFEYFSETQRNKGNFPGRFSGRQFSNSRSEMNVSTLELGDSALYLCASISLPGNYGYTFGSGTRLTVV.

In its sample, this clone was seen a few times. The chain joins TRBV10-3 to TRBJ1-1; D is perhaps TRBD1 (5 bases). V was clipped by 3 bases and J by 2 bases, with 10 bases between them. The V gene's germline CDR1 is ENHRY and CDR2 SYGVKD. The CDR3 runs to 14 residues. CDR3 residues: CAISDWTLNTEAFF. For the CDR3, the DNA is TGTGCCATCAGTGATTGGACACTAAACACTGAAGCTTTCTTT.

This clone was observed a handful of times. The genes are TRBV14 and TRBJ2-3; TRBD2 matches at 9 bases. The CDR3 is 19 residues long. V lost 0 bases and J lost 3; bases outside the gene matches: 13. Germline V gene lookup returns CDR1 SGHDN and CDR2 FVKESK. CDR3 protein: CASSQDRPGHLAGTDTQYF. The CDR3 bases are TGTGCCAGCAGCCAAGATAGGCCAGGCCACCTAGCGGGAACAGATACGCAGTATTTT. The full variable domain, completed using reference TRBV14 and TRBJ2-3, is EAGVTQFPSHSVIEKGQTVTLRCDPISGHDNLYWYRRVMGKEIKFLLHFVKESKQDESGMPNNRFLAERTGGTYSTLKVQPAELEDSGVYFCASSQDRPGHLAGTDTQYFGPGTRLTVL.

The chain employs TRBV4-3 and TRBJ2-3, with 8 bases that match TRBD2. Per germline, CDR1 LGHNA and CDR2 YSLEER. V trimming: 0 bases; J trimming: 0 bases; junction bases outside the gene matches: 2. This CDR3 contains 16 residues. This CDR3 is CASSQEVAGSTDTQYF. The CDR3 nucleotides are TGCGCCAGCAGCCAAGAGGTAGCGGGGAGCACAGATACGCAGTATTTT.

In this sample, this clone turned up a few times. The chain recombines TRBV7-9 with TRBJ1-1; weak D call: TRBD1 (5 bases). Germline V CDR1 and CDR2: SEHNR, FQNEAQ (reference sequence). V lost 5 bases and J 1 base, leaving 8 bases between the germline ends. The CDR3 extends over 13 amino acids. The CDR3 loop is CASSPGGNTEAFF. The CDR3 nucleotides read TGTGCCAGCAGCCCGGGGGGGAACACTGAAGCTTTCTTT.

This clone has just a few counts. This rearrangement joins TRBV5-4 to TRBJ2-1; no clear D gene. The CDR3 is made up of 13 amino acids. V lost 5 bases, J lost 4 bases, and 10 bases lay in between. Germline CDR1 is SGHNT and CDR2 is YYREEE (reference sequence). The CDR3 spells CASSLNYYNEQFF. The DNA for the CDR3 is TGTGCCAGCAGTTTGAACTATTACAATGAGCAGTTCTTC. The whole variable domain, remainder taken from reference TRBV5-4 and TRBJ2-1, is ETGVTQSPTHLIKTRGQQVTLRCSSQSGHNTVSWYQQALGQGPQFIFQYYREEENGRGNFPPRFSGLQFPNYSSELNVNALELDDSALYLCASSLNYYNEQFFGPGTRLTVL.